A single sample gave rise to the 14 T cell receptor beta chains below, sequenced in a study of blood T cell repertoires in COVID-19. The repertoire was sequenced with immunoSEQ multiplex PCR; TCRdb's copy has only in-frame clones and lacks some. The sample holds about 16,000 clones; around 80% are singletons and the top ten take 26%. The source material was peripheral blood. The source of these receptors is a woman in her seventies with active COVID-19.

The gene calls are TRBV5-6 and TRBJ2-1; 12 bases fit TRBD2. V dropped 7 bases and J dropped 5; count of bases not matched to a gene: 10. The CDR3 sequence is 16 residues long. Germline V gives CDR1 SGHDT, CDR2 YYEEEE. The CDR3 bases are TGTGCCAGCGTCCGGGCGGGACTAGCGGGCAACAATGAGCAGTTCTTC. This translates into CASVRAGLAGNNEQFF.

The DNA for the CDR3 is TGTGCCAGCAGCGTAGCCCCACAAAACTCTGGAAACACCATATATTTT. Its protein is CASSVAPQNSGNTIYF. This rearrangement joins TRBV9 to TRBJ1-3; unclear D gene. V was shortened by 0 bases and J by 0 bases, with 10 bases between the two germline ends. CDR1 and CDR2 (germline): SGDLS, YYNGEE. The CDR3 extends over 16 amino acids.

CDR3 loop: CASGTSGRGRASTDTQYF. CDR3 DNA: TGTGCCAGTGGGACTAGCGGGAGGGGACGCGCTAGCACAGATACGCAGTATTTT. This rearrangement joins TRBV19 to TRBJ2-3; 16 nucleotides match TRBD2. The CDR3 consists of 18 residues. The germline gives CDR1 LNHDA, CDR2 SQIVND (reference sequence). With 8 bases clipped from V and 0 bases from J, the junction kept 8 bases outside the gene matches.

J is TRBJ1-2 and V is TRBV28, with D uncertain. The CDR3 spans 15 residues. Per the germline V gene, CDR1 is MDHEN and CDR2 is SYDVKM. Trimming took 3 bases from V and 3 from J, leaving 14 bases between them. Here the CDR3 DNA reads TGTGCCAGCAGTTTGGGAGGAGAGGGTCACTATGGCTACACCTTC. It encodes CASSLGGEGHYGYTF.

This clone was counted only a few times. This chain connects TRBV27 to TRBJ2-7; a possible D gene is TRBD1 (6 bases). The V end was cut by 5 bases, the J end by 4 bases, with 9 bases between. Per the germline V gene, CDR1 is MNHEY and CDR2 is SMNVEV (reference sequence). The CDR3 totals 12 residues. CDR3 DNA: TGTGCCAGCAGTCCCCAGGGGTACGAGCAGTACTTC. This codes for CASSPQGYEQYF.

V usage is TRBV15 and J usage is TRBJ2-1, with 11 bases identical to TRBD2. Germline V gene sequence: CDR1 LNHNV, CDR2 YYDKDF (reference sequence). This CDR3 is 14 amino acids long. The V segment lost 6 bases and the J segment 6 bases; nucleotides outside the gene matches: 4. DNA of the CDR3: TGTGCCACCAGACTAGCGGGAGCTAGCAATGAGCAGTTCTTC. Its protein is CATRLAGASNEQFF. The full variable domain, in which reference TRBV15 and TRBJ2-1 provide the parts outside the CDR3, is DAMVIQNPRYQVTQFGKPVTLSCSQTLNHNVMYWYQQKSSQAPKLLFHYYDKDFNNEADTPDNFQSRRPNTSFCFLDIRSPGLGDTAMYLCATRLAGASNEQFFGPGTRLTVL.

This clone was recorded once. V usage is TRBV27 and J usage is TRBJ1-1, with D possibly TRBD1 on 5 matching bases. The CDR3 loop spans 14 amino acids. Between the trimmed V and J ends, which lost 3 bases and 0 bases, there was a span of 8 bases. In germline, CDR1 is MNHEY, CDR2 SMNVEV (reference sequence). CDR3: CASSLGGMNTEAFF. CDR3 bases: TGTGCCAGCAGTTTGGGGGGGATGAACACTGAAGCTTTCTTT.

The rearrangement joins TRBV27 to TRBJ1-1; unclear D gene. CDR1 and CDR2 (germline): MNHEY, SMNVEV (reference sequence). The V end was cut by 4 bases, the J end by 0 bases, with 12 bases between. The CDR3 extends over 15 amino acids. CDR3 in amino acids: CASSSAGLLNTEAFF. The DNA of the CDR3 is TGTGCCAGCAGTTCCGCCGGACTTTTGAACACTGAAGCTTTCTTT.

The chain combines TRBV7-3 with TRBJ2-4; 8 bases match TRBD1. Germline CDR1 SGHTA, CDR2 FQGTGA. The CDR3 spans 17 residues. Trimming cost V 5 bases and J 7 bases; bases outside gene matches: 16. This chain's CDR3 is CASSPGGTGALRNIQYF. The CDR3 region has the DNA TGTGCCAGCAGCCCTGGCGGGACAGGCGCCCTCAGGAACATTCAGTACTTC. The whole variable domain, remainder taken from reference TRBV7-3 and TRBJ2-4, is GAGVSQTPSNKVTEKGKYVELRCDPISGHTALYWYRQSLGQGPEFLIYFQGTGAADDSGLPNDRFFAVRPEGSVSTLKIQRTERGDSAVYLCASSPGGTGALRNIQYFGAGTRLSVL.

Points on this clone: A junction end diverges from the germline sequence, so it may reflect a read error. The chain recombines TRBV4-2 with TRBJ2-1; a weak D match, TRBD1 (6 bases). The V gene's germline CDR1 is LGHNA and CDR2 YNFKEQ. The CDR3 length is 15 residues. CDR3 in DNA: TGTGCCAGCAGCCTTGACCTAGGACAGATTAGTCATGGGGTCTTC. Its protein product is CASSLDLGQISHGVF.

The genes are TRBV7-2 and TRBJ2-5; unclear D gene. The CDR3 spans 12 residues. CDR1 SGHTA and CDR2 FQGNSA come from the germline V gene. The V end lost 4 bases, the J end lost 5 bases, and 8 bases lay between the germline ends. The CDR3 DNA reads TGTGCCAGCAGCTCCATTCGGGAGACCCAGTACTTC. It codes for CASSSIRETQYF.

The chain links TRBV7-2 to TRBJ2-3, with a weak D call TRBD2 (5 bases). V was cut by 3 bases and J by 4 bases, with 11 bases left in between. Germline V gene data show CDR1 as SGHTA and CDR2 as FQGNSA. The CDR3 runs 14 residues. DNA of the CDR3: TGTGCCAGCAGCTTTAAGCGGTCATCAGATACGCAGTATTTT. Encoded protein: CASSFKRSSDTQYF.

J is TRBJ2-5 and V is TRBV7-2; TRBD2 matches 9 bases. This CDR3 region has 17 residues. Germline V CDR1 and CDR2: SGHTA, FQGNSA. V dropped 6 bases and J dropped 3; count of bases not matched to a gene: 14. The CDR3 DNA reads TGTGCCAGCAGTTTTAGCGGGAGTGTCTACGGAGAAGAGACCCAGTACTTC. Translation gives CASSFSGSVYGEETQYF.

This clone was seen a few times. V and J are TRBV6-8 and TRBJ2-1, with 14 bases matching TRBD2. Looked up from germline, CDR1 is MNHGY and CDR2 is SAAAGT. V shed 1 base and J 7 bases; nucleotides not matched to a gene: 15. The CDR3 sequence is 20 residues long. The DNA of the CDR3 is TGTGCCAGCAGTTACTTGGCCGGGACTAGCGGGAGCAAGAGTGGGAATGAGCAGTTCTTC. Protein product: CASSYLAGTSGSKSGNEQFF.